One sample yielded the 13 T cell receptor beta chains listed below, sequenced in a study of blood T cell repertoires in COVID-19. Clones were read by immunoSEQ multiplex PCR, and TCRdb kept only the in-frame ones, dropping some. The top ten hold approximately 9.2% of the sample, which has 120,000 to 150,000 clones, 81% seen once. Specimen: peripheral blood. Every receptor here comes from a human donor with acute or convalescent COVID-19. The donor label of this sample is uncertain.

The chain is built from TRBV7-9 and TRBJ1-4, with D unclear. There are 13 residues in the CDR3. V was pared by 6 bases and J by 4 bases, with 9 bases between. Germline-derived CDR1 and CDR2 are SEHNR and FQNEAQ (reference sequence). The CDR3 loop reads CASRLDLNEKLFF. The CDR3 DNA follows: TGTGCCAGCAGGCTAGACCTTAATGAAAAACTGTTTTTT.

This sequence joins TRBV10-2 and TRBJ1-2; a weak D match, TRBD1 (5 bases). V dropped 6 bases and J dropped 2 bases, with 22 bases sitting between them. The CDR3 runs to 17 residues. Per the germline V gene, CDR1 is WSHSY and CDR2 is SAAADI. The CDR3 loop reads CASRQGVRSEPNYGYTF. DNA of the CDR3: TGCGCCAGCAGACAAGGGGTCAGGTCGGAACCAAACTATGGCTACACCTTC.

In this sample, this clone turned up a few times. The genes are TRBV12-5 and TRBJ1-3, with 10 bases matching TRBD1. Germline values: CDR1 LGHNT, CDR2 FRNRAP. The CDR3 has 17 amino acids. V was pared by 2 bases and J by 8 bases, with 12 bases of the junction left unmatched. CDR3 protein: CASGLWGQGLSQYTIYF. DNA of the CDR3: TGTGCTAGTGGTTTGTGGGGACAGGGGCTTTCTCAGTACACCATATATTTT.

The chain carries TRBV5-5 and TRBJ2-7; unclear D gene. The V end lost 0 bases, the J end lost 2 bases, and 9 bases lay between the germline ends. Germline V lookup: CDR1 SGHKS, CDR2 YYEKEE (reference sequence). The CDR3 sequence is 14 residues long. DNA for the CDR3: TGTGCCAGCAGCTTGGGTCACACGACCTACGAGCAGTACGTC. Encoded protein: CASSLGHTTYEQYV.

The sample holds a few counts of this clone. The gene calls are TRBV19 and TRBJ2-1; D may be TRBD2 (7 bases). The ends were cut back, 4 bases at V and 7 bases at J, with 8 bases in the middle. Germline loops: CDR1 LNHDA, CDR2 SQIVND (reference sequence). The CDR3 consists of 12 residues. CDR3 region: CASSKGGNEQFF. The CDR3 DNA sequence: TGTGCCAGTAGTAAGGGGGGGAATGAGCAGTTCTTC.

In its sample, this clone was seen once. The chain uses TRBV12-3 or TRBV12-4 and TRBJ2-5; D perhaps matches TRBD1 (5 bases). V dropped 2 bases and J dropped 5 bases, with 9 bases sitting between them. CDR3 length equals 13 residues. The CDR3 DNA follows: TGTGCCAGCAGTTTAAGGGGTCGGGAGACCCAGTACTTC. Translated: CASSLRGRETQYF.

The CDR3 is CASPRETGGLSNQPQHF. Here the CDR3 DNA reads TGTGCCAGTCCCAGGGAGACAGGAGGCCTTAGCAATCAGCCCCAGCATTTT. The chain joins TRBV19 to TRBJ1-5, with D possibly matching TRBD1 (6 bases). Germline V gene sequence: CDR1 LNHDA, CDR2 SQIVND (reference sequence). Trimming cost V 8 bases and J 0 bases, with 20 bases left between them. The CDR3 has 17 residues.

The genes are TRBV5-1 and TRBJ1-2; TRBD1 matches at 10 bases. Per germline, CDR1 SGHRS and CDR2 YFSETQ. The CDR3 runs 14 residues. The V and J ends lost 6 bases and 0 bases, in that order; junction bases with no gene match: 2. The CDR3 reads CASKGQGPNYGYTF. The CDR3, as DNA: TGCGCCAGCAAGGGACAGGGGCCTAACTATGGCTACACCTTC.

V gene TRBV13 combines with J gene TRBJ2-4; possibly TRBD2 for D (6 bases). The V end lost 0 bases, the J end lost 9 bases, and 15 bases lay between the germline ends. CDR3 length: 15 amino acids. Germline V gene sequence: CDR1 PRHDT, CDR2 FYEKMQ (reference sequence). In DNA form, the CDR3 reads TGTGCCAGCAGCTTAGGCCCGGCGGGGTGGGGCATTCAGTACTTC. It translates to CASSLGPAGWGIQYF.

This clone was observed once. The V and J genes are TRBV19 and TRBJ1-1; D not certain. Trimming took off 7 bases at V and 4 bases at J, with 22 bases between the two ends. The CDR3 contains 16 residues. Germline CDR1 LNHDA, CDR2 SQIVND (reference sequence). This CDR3 reads CASTTPPGRRRTEAFF. CDR3 sequence (DNA): TGTGCCAGTACCACCCCCCCCGGGCGGAGGCGCACTGAAGCTTTCTTT.

The chain combines TRBV28 with TRBJ1-4; 7 bases are a match to TRBD1. The CDR3 has 14 amino acids. Germline-derived CDR1 and CDR2 are MDHEN and SYDVKM. Trimming at V came to 4 bases and at J to 8 bases, leaving 7 bases not matched to a gene. In DNA, the CDR3 is TGTGCCAGCAGTTCAGGACAGGCCAGGGAAAAACTGTTTTTT. Protein product: CASSSGQAREKLFF.

The gene calls are TRBV4-1 and TRBJ2-7; 9 bases match TRBD1. Unmatched junction bases numbered 3, after V lost 3 bases and J lost 3 bases. The CDR3 loop spans 14 amino acids. Germline CDR1 reads MGHRA; CDR2 reads YSYEKL. The CDR3 coding sequence is TGCGCCAGCAGCCACGAGACAGGGGGCTACGAGCAGTACTTC. Residues: CASSHETGGYEQYF.

The rearrangement joins TRBV12-3 or TRBV12-4 to TRBJ1-1; TRBD1 aligns across 7 bases. J lost 5 bases, V lost 3 bases, and 3 bases had no gene match. The CDR3 loop spans 13 amino acids. CDR3 DNA sequence: TGTGCCAGCAGTTTTTCCAGGGGGACTGAAGCTTTCTTT. As protein: CASSFSRGTEAFF.